This entry describes one TCR beta chain. What this receptor recognizes is not known. Per-base qualities were not stored, and no clone one base away is much larger. TCRbeta CDR3 regions were amplified from genomic DNA using the immunoSEQ Assay, a bias-controlled multiplex PCR. Per the original workflow: Within the assay, amplification of reference gene primers was used to estimate how many nucleated cells each sample contained. To quantify the absolute abundance of each unique TCRbeta CDR3 rearrangement, sequence reads were collapsed and filtered. For each sample, productive Simpson clonality was calculated as the square root of Simpson's diversity index over productive rearrangements. Sourced from immuneACCESS, this table was stored by TCRdb with only in-frame sequences that have V and J called. A share of the clones is absent; for the studies checked, an unresolved V gene accounts for under half, and the remainder has no known explanation. V and J calls and clone size are those listed in that table; D and trimming were worked out from the DNA. The sample yields about 200,000 clones; roughly 90% were counted once. Roughly 4% of the sample lies in the top ten.

The sample originates from a study of blood T cell repertoires in COVID-19 (dated by TCRdb to the early 2020s). Notes on the research overall: The collaborator samples originated in the United States, Italy and Spain and spanned the acute and convalescent phases of COVID-19. Samples came from the ongoing ImmuneRACE study (first 160 participants) plus 1,254 subjects from 6 global collaborators. The prospective study material was composed of cDNA or gDNA derived from T cells, B-cell-depleted T cells, or PBMCs. HLA class I and class II types, where available, came from metadata supplied by the sample provider rather than from assay-based typing. The repertoires were made available in a free public database intended to serve as a resource for research on the immune response to SARS-CoV-2. The dataset comprised deeply sampled blood TCRbeta repertoires from subjects exposed to, actively infected with, or recovered from COVID-19. A de-identified subject ID, COVID-19 status, age in years and sex were almost always included in the sample metadata. Results and caveats for the whole study, not just this receptor: The amount of clinical and demographic metadata varied by source and participant and was provided uncurated.

Enrolling through a virtual design, the prospective study's participants ranged in age from about 18 to 100 years and lived across 24 United States geographic areas. In the prospective study, cohorts were assigned on the basis of participant-reported clinical history obtained from a screening survey and a study questionnaire. A participant counted as exposed if, within 2 weeks of entering the study, that participant had been in contact with someone who had a PCR-confirmed or clinician-diagnosed COVID-19 case. Each participant in the prospective study had whole blood, serum and a nasopharyngeal or oropharyngeal swab collected by mobile phlebotomists. Additional blood draws and questionnaires over a 2-month period could optionally be provided by prospective study participants. Before DNA extraction, blood samples from the prospective study were shipped at room temperature or frozen. According to the germline V gene, CDR1 reads MNHEY and CDR2 reads SVGAGI. The CDR3 measures 15 amino acids from cysteine to phenylalanine. Only the CDR3 DNA stays, 45 bases, in frame from base 1. At the junction V is shortened by 6 bases and J by 0 bases; bases outside the gene matches: 2.

The TCR was taken from a woman in her thirties who had been exposed to COVID-19. The sequence links TRBV6-5 to TRBJ2-7; a stretch of 13 junction bases matches TRBD2. The sample consisted of PBMCs or T cells enriched from blood (not recorded which). The CDR3 has the sequence CASRLAGGSSYEQYF. At the DNA level, the sequence is TGTGCCAGCAGACTAGCGGGGGGGAGCTCCTACGAGCAGTACTTC.